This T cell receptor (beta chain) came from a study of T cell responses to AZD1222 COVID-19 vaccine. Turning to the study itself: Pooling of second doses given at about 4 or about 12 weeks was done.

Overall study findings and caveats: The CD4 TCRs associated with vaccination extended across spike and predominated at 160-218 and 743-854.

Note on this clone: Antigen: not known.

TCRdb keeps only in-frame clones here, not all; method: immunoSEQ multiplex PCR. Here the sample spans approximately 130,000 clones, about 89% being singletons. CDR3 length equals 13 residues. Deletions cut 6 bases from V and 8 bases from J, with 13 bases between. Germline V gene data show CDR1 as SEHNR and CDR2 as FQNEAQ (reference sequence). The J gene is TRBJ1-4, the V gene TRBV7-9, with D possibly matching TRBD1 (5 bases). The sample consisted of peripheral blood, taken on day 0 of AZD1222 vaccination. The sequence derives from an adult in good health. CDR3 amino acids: CASSTRRGEKLFF. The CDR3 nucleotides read TGTGCCAGCAGTACCCGGCGGGGCGAAAAACTGTTTTTT. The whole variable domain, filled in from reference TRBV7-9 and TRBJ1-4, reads DTGVSQNPRHKITKRGQNVTFRCDPISEHNRLYWYRQTLGQGPEFLTYFQNEAQLEKSRLLSDRFSAERPKGSFSTLEIQRTEQGDSAMYLCASSTRRGEKLFFGSGTQLSVL.